The rows below give T cell receptor beta chains drawn from one sample of a study of siplizumab effects on memory and regulatory T cells. Profiling relied on immunoSEQ multiplex PCR, and the TCRdb table lists in-frame clones only, not all of them. The top ten clones hold under 8.5% of a sample with about 91,000 clones, 90% to 95% of them seen once. The source material was CD8+ T cells sorted from blood. The receptors shown here come from a human donor in good health. Each CDR3 is given with its conserved first and last residue. The D gene is left open where the match is weak. Clone size is not always given. Where it is, it says once, few, many or a class for expanded clones.

size,J,V,D,DNA,CDR3
.,TRBJ2-7,TRBV7-9,TRBD1,TGTGCCAGCAGCCCAACCGGGACAGGGGTTAGCGAGCAGTACTTC,CASSPTGTGVSEQYF
once,TRBJ1-4,TRBV27,.,TGTGCCAGCAGTGGGGCAGCAACTAATGAAAAACTGTTTTTT,CASSGAATNEKLFF
few,TRBJ2-7,TRBV9,TRBD2,TGTGCCAGCAGCGTAGCTAGCGGGAGCTACGAGCAGTACTTC,CASSVASGSYEQYF
.,TRBJ2-1,TRBV12-5,TRBD2,TGTGCTAGTGGTTTGGCCGGGACTAGCGGGAGAGCCATTTCCTACAATGAGCAGTTCTTC,CASGLAGTSGRAISYNEQFF
.,TRBJ1-1,TRBV11-3,TRBD1,TGTGCCAGCAGCCCGACCGGGACAGCAGCGAACACTGAAGCTTTCTTT,CASSPTGTAANTEAFF
.,TRBJ2-5,TRBV7-9,TRBD2,TGTGCCAGCAGCTCTTTGACTAGCGGGAGGGAGGAGACCCAGTACTTC,CASSSLTSGREETQYF
.,TRBJ2-7,TRBV27,.,TGTGCCAGCAGTGCCCTTCTCAGCGAGCAGTACTTC,CASSALLSEQYF
.,TRBJ2-7,TRBV7-9,.,TGTGCCAGCAGCGGGGACGGGAACTACGAGCAGTACTTC,CASSGDGNYEQYF
.,TRBJ2-3,TRBV11-2,.,TGTGCCAGCAGCTTAACCGCCCAACGCACAGATACGCAGTATTTT,CASSLTAQRTDTQYF
once,TRBJ2-7,TRBV29-1,.,TGCAGCGTTGAAGTCACGACGTCAGGGTCGGGCGAGCAGTACTTC,CSVEVTTSGSGEQYF
.,TRBJ2-1,TRBV6-5,TRBD2,TGTGCCAGCAGTTATGGGCTAGCGGGAGGCGGGGAGCAGTTCTTC,CASSYGLAGGGEQFF
.,TRBJ2-7,TRBV19,.,TGTGCCAGCTCGTTATCCGTATCGGGCGAGCAGTACTTC,CASSLSVSGEQYF
.,TRBJ2-7,TRBV19,.,TGTGCCAGTAGTCCGCGGGACTCCTACGAGCAGTACTTC,CASSPRDSYEQYF
.,TRBJ2-1,TRBV10-3,.,TGTGCCATCAGTGAAGGCTTGGCAAGCTCCTACAATGAGCAGTTCTTC,CAISEGLASSYNEQFF
.,TRBJ2-5,TRBV19,.,TGTGCCAGTAGTACGGGACTTGGGGAGACCCAGTACTTC,CASSTGLGETQYF
.,TRBJ1-5,TRBV7-9,.,TGTGCCAGCAGCCTGGCGGGACTCAATCAGCCCCAGCATTTT,CASSLAGLNQPQHF
.,TRBJ2-3,TRBV9,TRBD2,TGTGCCAGCGGCGGGAGGGAGGGGACAGATACGCAGTATTTT,CASGGREGTDTQYF
.,TRBJ2-7,TRBV2,.,TGTGCCAGCCACGGGGGGCAGCAGTACTTC,CASHGGQQYF
.,TRBJ2-7,TRBV11-1,.,TGTGCCAGCAGCTTTCAACCGAACCCCTCCTACGAGCAGTACTTC,CASSFQPNPSYEQYF
.,TRBJ1-1,TRBV7-6,TRBD1,TGTGCCAGCAGGATCGGGACAGGGGCGAACACTGAAGCTTTCTTT,CASRIGTGANTEAFF
.,TRBJ2-7,TRBV19,.,TGTGCCAGTAGTAATGGGCACCTAGAAGGTTGGGGCTACGAGCAGTACTTC,CASSNGHLEGWGYEQYF
once,TRBJ2-2,TRBV5-1,TRBD2,TGCGCCAGCAGCTTGAGGTCGGCGGGGGGCCGTGACGGGGAGCTGTTTTTT,CASSLRSAGGRDGELFF
.,TRBJ1-6,TRBV6-6,.,TGTGCCAGCAGTTACTCCTCCCGGGTCGAAATCTCACCCCTCCACTTT,CASSYSSRVEISPLHF
.,TRBJ2-3,TRBV6-1,.,TGTGCCAGCAGTGGGCCTGGCGGGTTACGAGATACGCAGTATTTT,CASSGPGGLRDTQYF
.,TRBJ2-2,TRBV4-1,.,TGCGCCAGCAGCCAAGCCCGGTCCGGGGAGCTGTTTTTT,CASSQARSGELFF
.,TRBJ2-1,TRBV7-3,TRBD2,TGTGCCAGCAGCAACAGCGGGGGGGTCTACAATGAGCAGTTCTTC,CASSNSGGVYNEQFF
many,TRBJ1-1,TRBV19,TRBD1,TGTGCCAGTAGTCCAAGGGACAGTCAGGGGGCTGAAGCTTTCTTT,CASSPRDSQGAEAFF
.,TRBJ2-2,TRBV27,.,TGTGCCAGCAGTTTACTCCTTCCAGGGTTGACCGGGGAGCTGTTTTTT,CASSLLLPGLTGELFF
.,TRBJ1-1,TRBV4-3,.,TGCGCCAGCAGCCAACTAGGGCAGATGAACACTGAAGCTTTCTTT,CASSQLGQMNTEAFF
.,TRBJ1-1,TRBV19,.,TGTGCCAGTAGTTCCTCAGAGGGGACGAACACTGAAGCTTTCTTT,CASSSSEGTNTEAFF
.,TRBJ2-2,TRBV6-6,TRBD2,TGTGCCAGCAGGGACTCTAGCGGGGGGTACACCGGGGAGCTGTTTTTT,CASRDSSGGYTGELFF
.,TRBJ2-1,TRBV11-2,.,TGTGCCAGCAGCACCCGCAGGGGCTTCTCCTACAATGAGCAGTTCTTC,CASSTRRGFSYNEQFF
.,TRBJ2-1,TRBV19,.,TGTGCCAGTAGTATAGATCGAGAGTCCTACAATGAGCAGTTCTTC,CASSIDRESYNEQFF
.,TRBJ2-7,TRBV4-3,.,TGCGCCAGCAGCCAAGATCGGGACTCGCCATACTACGAGCAGTACTTC,CASSQDRDSPYYEQYF
.,TRBJ2-2,TRBV7-2,.,TGTGCCAGCCAAACAGGGCTTAACACCGGGGAGCTGTTTTTT,CASQTGLNTGELFF
.,TRBJ2-7,TRBV7-8,TRBD1,TGTGCCAGCAGCATTCGGGACAGGCACTACGAGCAGTACTTC,CASSIRDRHYEQYF
.,TRBJ1-1,TRBV10-3,.,TGTGCCATCAGTGAGTCGTGGGGGAACACTGAAGCTTTCTTT,CAISESWGNTEAFF
once,TRBJ2-1,TRBV10-3,TRBD2,TGTGCCATCAGTGATAGGCGGGAGGGCCTGTATGAGCAGTTCTTC,CAISDRREGLYEQFF
.,TRBJ2-5,TRBV14,.,TGTGCCAGCAGCCAAGAATCGGGGTACGAGACCCAGTACTTC,CASSQESGYETQYF
.,TRBJ1-1,TRBV14,.,TGTGCCAGCAGCCAAGAAACCTCAAACACTGAAGCTTTCTTT,CASSQETSNTEAFF
.,TRBJ1-6,TRBV4-1,.,TGCGCCAGCAGCCAAGAGGGAAACACGAGGAATTCACCCCTCCACTTT,CASSQEGNTRNSPLHF
.,TRBJ2-1,TRBV4-1,.,TGCGCCAGCAGCCAAACACCCTTGGGCGGGTCCAACAATGAGCAGTTCTTC,CASSQTPLGGSNNEQFF
.,TRBJ1-2,TRBV10-3,.,TGTGCCATCAGTGACCCACAGGGAGGGCATTCTAACTATGGCTACACCTTC,CAISDPQGGHSNYGYTF
.,TRBJ2-3,TRBV6-5,TRBD2,TGTGCCAGCAGTAGGACTAGCGGGGGGGCGGGTACGCAGTATTTT,CASSRTSGGAGTQYF
.,TRBJ2-7,TRBV2,.,TGTGCCAGCAGTGAAAGTTGGTACGAGCAGTACTTC,CASSESWYEQYF
.,TRBJ2-1,TRBV4-3,.,TGCGCCAGCAGCGACGGCCACCTTAGCTCCTACAATGAGCAGTTCTTC,CASSDGHLSSYNEQFF
.,TRBJ2-7,TRBV29-1,TRBD2,TGCAGCGTTCAGTTGCTTTTAGCGGGAGGGGACTCCTACGAGCAGTACTTC,CSVQLLLAGGDSYEQYF
.,TRBJ1-1,TRBV25-1,.,TGTGCCAGCAGTGATCAGGGTTGGAACACTGAAGCTTTCTTT,CASSDQGWNTEAFF
once,TRBJ1-2,TRBV5-6,.,TGTGCCAGCAGCTTGGCCTCATCGGGAGAAGACTATGGCTACACCTTC,CASSLASSGEDYGYTF
.,TRBJ2-3,TRBV11-3,.,TGTGCCAGCAGCTTAAGTTCTATCACAGATACGCAGTATTTT,CASSLSSITDTQYF
.,TRBJ2-1,TRBV15,.,TGTGCCACCAGCAGGGGCGGAGCTGGTGAGCAGTTCTTC,CATSRGGAGEQFF
.,TRBJ2-7,TRBV15,.,TGTGCCACCAGCCCCTCGGCGGGCTACGAGCAGTACTTC,CATSPSAGYEQYF
.,TRBJ1-1,TRBV7-9,TRBD1,TGTGCCAGCAGCTCCACCGAGGGACAGGGGAGTGCTTTCTTT,CASSSTEGQGSAFF
.,TRBJ2-7,TRBV11-2,TRBD1,TGTGCCAGCAGCTTAGGGGGGGACAGGTACGAGCAGTACTTC,CASSLGGDRYEQYF
.,TRBJ2-1,TRBV9,TRBD2,TGTGCCAGCGGGGGGGAGCGTTCCTACAATGAGCAGTTCTTC,CASGGERSYNEQFF
.,TRBJ1-4,TRBV6-4,.,TGTGCCGGCCCGACACAAATTGCAACTAATGAAAAACTGTTTTTT,CAGPTQIATNEKLFF